This record looks at one T cell receptor beta chain sequence and its context. The protocol was immunoSEQ multiplex PCR, while the TCRdb copy is restricted to in-frame clones and leaves out a portion. This sample carries around 20,000 clones, roughly 86% of them seen once, and the ten largest clones take over 6.5%. The sample is drawn from a study of blood T cell repertoires in COVID-19. Turning to the study itself: Specimens from acute and convalescent COVID-19 originated in the United States, Italy and Spain. In each case, the material was cDNA or gDNA derived from T cells, B-cell-depleted T cells, or PBMCs.

V gave up 6 bases and J gave up 0 bases; unmatched junction bases: 9. The CDR3 runs to 18 residues. Germline lookup yields CDR1 SNHLY and CDR2 FYNNEI. This receptor was obtained from a human donor in a cohort sampled during active COVID-19. The donor label of this sample is uncertain. Sequenced sample: peripheral blood. This rearrangement joins TRBV2 to TRBJ2-7, with 15 bases aligning to TRBD2. The CDR3 region has the DNA TGTGCCAGCAGGGGGGGGACTAGCGGGAGGATGAGCTCCTACGAGCAGTACTTC. Protein sequence: CASRGGTSGRMSSYEQYF.